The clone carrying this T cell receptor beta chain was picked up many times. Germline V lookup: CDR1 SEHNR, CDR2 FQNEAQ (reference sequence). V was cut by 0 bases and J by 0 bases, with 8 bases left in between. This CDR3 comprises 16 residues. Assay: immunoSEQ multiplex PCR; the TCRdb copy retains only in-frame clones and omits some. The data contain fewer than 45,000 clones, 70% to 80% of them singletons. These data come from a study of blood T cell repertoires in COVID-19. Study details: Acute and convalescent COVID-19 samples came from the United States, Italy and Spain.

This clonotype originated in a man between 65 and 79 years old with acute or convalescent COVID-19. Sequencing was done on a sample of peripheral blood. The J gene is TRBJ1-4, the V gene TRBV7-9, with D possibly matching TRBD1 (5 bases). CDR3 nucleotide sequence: TGTGCCAGCAGCTTAGCTACAGGAGCAACTAATGAAAAACTGTTTTTT. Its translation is CASSLATGATNEKLFF. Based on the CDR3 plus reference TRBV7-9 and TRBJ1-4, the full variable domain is DTGVSQNPRHKITKRGQNVTFRCDPISEHNRLYWYRQTLGQGPEFLTYFQNEAQLEKSRLLSDRFSAERPKGSFSTLEIQRTEQGDSAMYLCASSLATGATNEKLFFGSGTQLSVL.